This TCR beta chain was documented in a study of OX40 agonist ivuxolimab in advanced cancers. Study-level background: A male proportion of 82.7% was recorded, with mean age around 64 years and range about 23 to 90. Treatment received earlier with anti-PD-1, anti-PD-L1 or anti-CTLA-4 agents was allowed, and roughly 40% had some. Three dose-escalation patients had partial responses: one with hepatocellular carcinoma and two with cutaneous melanoma. Study conclusions and caveats: Clonal expansion by week 6 occurred in CD4+ and CD8+ blood T cells (at 0.1 to 3.0 mg/kg).

Points on this clone: Its antigen is not identified.

V shed 5 bases and J shed 5 bases, with 18 bases lying between them. This CDR3 is 15 amino acids long. CDR1 and CDR2 from the germline V gene are SGHVS and FNYEAQ. The protocol was immunoSEQ multiplex PCR, while the TCRdb copy is restricted to in-frame clones and leaves out a portion. In the table there are around 53,000 clones, over 90% of which are singletons. The clonotype was recovered from an adult with an advanced solid tumor such as melanoma, head and neck, liver or kidney cancer. The chain couples TRBV7-6 to TRBJ2-5; D gene unclear. The specimen comprised CD4+ or CD8+ T cells sorted from blood, sampled in a trial of the OX40 agonist ivuxolimab. The CDR3 here is CASSRSIGLGETQYF. As DNA, the CDR3 is TGTGCCAGCAGCCGAAGTATAGGGCTCGGGGAGACCCAGTACTTC.